This record covers a single T cell receptor beta chain. The entry originates in a study of blood T cell repertoires in COVID-19. Measured with immunoSEQ multiplex PCR; TCRdb has only the in-frame clones, and not every one. The sample shows roughly 230,000 clones, 82% of them seen only once. Sequenced: peripheral blood. The clonotype comes from a woman of 80 years or more with acute or convalescent COVID-19.

The CDR3 DNA is TGTGCCAGCAGTTTACAGGGCGAGGGCTACACCTTC. Amino acids: CASSLQGEGYTF. This chain joins TRBV12-3 or TRBV12-4 and TRBJ1-2; D is possibly TRBD1 (5 bases). V shed 2 bases and J shed 8 bases, with 9 bases lying between them. This CDR3 has 12 residues.